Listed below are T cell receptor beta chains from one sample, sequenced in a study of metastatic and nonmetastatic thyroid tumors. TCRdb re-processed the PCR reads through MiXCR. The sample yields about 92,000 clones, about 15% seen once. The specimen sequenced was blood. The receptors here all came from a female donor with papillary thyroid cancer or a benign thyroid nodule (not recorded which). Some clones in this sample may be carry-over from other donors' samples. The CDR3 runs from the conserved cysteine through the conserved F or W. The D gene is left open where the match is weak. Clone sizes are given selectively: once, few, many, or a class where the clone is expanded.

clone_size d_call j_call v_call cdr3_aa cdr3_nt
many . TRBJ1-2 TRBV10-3 CAISSGGLEGYTF TGTGCCATCAGTTCGGGGGGGCTGGAGGGCTACACCTTC
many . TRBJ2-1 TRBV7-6 CASSLEYGSQFF TGTGCCAGCAGCTTAGAATACGGATCTCAGTTCTTC
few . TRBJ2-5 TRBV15 CATIRVQVTQYF TGTGCCACCATCAGAGTCCAAGTGACCCAGTACTTC
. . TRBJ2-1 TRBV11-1 CANRLRPGRAGYNEQFF TGTGCCAACAGATTAAGGCCCGGGCGCGCTGGCTACAATGAGCAGTTCTTC
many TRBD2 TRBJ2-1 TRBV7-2 CASSLLAGYNEQFF TGTGCCAGCAGCTTACTAGCGGGGTACAATGAGCAGTTCTTC
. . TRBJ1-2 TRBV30 CTWSVGQNRGYTF TGTACCTGGAGTGTAGGCCAGAACAGGGGCTACACCTTC
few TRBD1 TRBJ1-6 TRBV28 CASSFWGERGPNPPLDF TGTGCCAGCAGTTTTTGGGGAGAAAGGGGGCCCAATCCACCCCTCGACTTT
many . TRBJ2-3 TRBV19 CASSIAGAGADTQYF TGTGCCAGTAGTATCGCAGGGGCGGGGGCGGATACGCAGTATTTT
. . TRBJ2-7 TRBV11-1 CASSFPPIGGCNEQYF TGTGCCAGCAGCTTTCCTCCGATTGGAGGGTGTAACGAGCAGTACTTC
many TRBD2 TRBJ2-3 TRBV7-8 CASSLGGGRPTDTQYF TGTGCCAGCAGCTTAGGGGGAGGGCGGCCCACAGATACGCAGTATTTT
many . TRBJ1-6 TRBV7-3 CASSTRRDSPLHF TGTGCCAGCAGCACCCGGAGGGATTCACCCCTCCACTTT
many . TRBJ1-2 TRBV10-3 CAISARDRFYGYTF TGTGCCATCAGCGCCCGTGACAGATTTTATGGCTACACCTTC
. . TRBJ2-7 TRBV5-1 CASSLVLGGYEQYF TGCGCCAGCAGCTTAGTACTAGGCGGGTACGAGCAGTACTTC
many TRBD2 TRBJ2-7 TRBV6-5 CASSYSGLAGPYEQYF TGTGCCAGCAGTTACTCGGGACTAGCGGGGCCCTACGAGCAGTACTTC
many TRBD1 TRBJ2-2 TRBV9 CASSFPNPGGAGELFF TGTGCCAGCAGCTTCCCCAACCCAGGGGGCGCGGGGGAGCTGTTTTTT
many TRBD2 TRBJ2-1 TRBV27 CASSSWRGGHNEQFF TGTGCCAGCAGTTCATGGCGGGGGGGTCACAATGAGCAGTTCTTC
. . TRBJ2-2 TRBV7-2 CASSLGLPNTGELFF TGTGCCAGCAGCTTAGGGCTCCCTAACACCGGCGAGCTTTTTTTT
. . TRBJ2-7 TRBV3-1 CASSQDYSGHSYEHYF TGTGCCAGCAGCCAAGATTACAGTGGGCACTCCTACGAGCATTACTTC
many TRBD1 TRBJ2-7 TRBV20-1 CSAGRTGGFGYEQYF TGCAGTGCCGGCCGGACAGGGGGCTTTGGGTACGAGCAGTACTTC
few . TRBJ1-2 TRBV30 CAWSVQGCSQGYTF TGTGCCTGGAGTGTACAAGGGTGCTCACAGGGCTACACATTC
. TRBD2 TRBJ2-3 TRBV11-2 CASSLGSGPRDTQYF TGTGCCAGCAGCTTGGGTAGCGGGCCGAGGGATACGCAGTATTTT
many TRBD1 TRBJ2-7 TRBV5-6 CASSHGQGAYEQYF TGTGCCAGCAGCCATGGACAGGGGGCCTACGAGCAGTACTTC
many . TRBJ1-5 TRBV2 CASSGTGLSQPQHF TGTGCCAGCAGCGGGACCGGCTTGTCGCAGCCCCAGCATTTT
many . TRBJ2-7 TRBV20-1 CSASSRGFKGSYEQYF TGCAGTGCTAGTAGTCGCGGGTTTAAGGGCTCCTACGAGCAGTACTTC
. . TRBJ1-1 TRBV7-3 CASSPNGGQYGTEAFF TGTGCCAGCAGCCCCAACGGGGGGCAGTACGGCACTGAAGCTTTCTTT
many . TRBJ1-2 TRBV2 CASSPEEYGYTF TGTGCCAGCAGCCCCGAGGAATATGGCTACACCTTC
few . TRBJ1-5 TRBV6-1 CASSEAQESNQPQHF TGTGCCAGCAGTGAAGCCCAGGAAAGCAATCAGCCCCAGCATTTT
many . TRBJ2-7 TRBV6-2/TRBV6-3 CASSLGPTEQYF TGTGCCAGCAGCTTGGGACCCACCGAGCAGTACTTC
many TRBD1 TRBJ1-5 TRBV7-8 CASSLGWSGGDQPQHF TGTGCCAGCAGCTTAGGGTGGTCAGGGGGGGATCAGCCCCAGCATTTT
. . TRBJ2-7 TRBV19 CASRGLVGGREQYF TGTGCCAGTCGCGGATTAGTGGGGGGCCGCGAGCAATACTTC
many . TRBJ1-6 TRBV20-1 CSARDPPQFNSPLHF TGCAGTGCTAGAGATCCGCCCCAGTTTAATTCACCCCTCCACTTT
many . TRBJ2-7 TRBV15 CATSRAQAEQYF TGTGCCACCAGCAGAGCGCAGGCGGAGCAGTACTTC
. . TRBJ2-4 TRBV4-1 CASSRQGGTLAKNIQYF TGCGCCAGCAGCCGTCAGGGTGGGACTCTAGCCAAAAACATTCAGTACTTC
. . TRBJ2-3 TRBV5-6 CASIPGAGALTHTQYF TGTGCCAGCATACCTGGGGCAGGGGCCCTAACACATACGCAGTATTTT
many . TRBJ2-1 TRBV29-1 CSVRTGSGSYNEQFF TGCAGCGTCAGAACAGGGTCGGGTTCCTACAATGAGCAGTTCTTC
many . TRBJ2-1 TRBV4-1 CASSLSWAETYNEQFF TGCGCCAGCAGCCTAAGCTGGGCAGAAACCTACAATGAGCAGTTCTTC
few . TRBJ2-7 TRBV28 CASSPLGWGPYDQYF TGTGCCAGCAGTCCGTTGGGGTGGGGCCCCTACGATCAGTACTTC
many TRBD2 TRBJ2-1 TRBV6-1 CASSDIGTSGTSSYNEQFF TGTGCCAGCAGTGATATTGGGACTAGCGGGACTAGCTCCTACAATGAGCAGTTCTTC
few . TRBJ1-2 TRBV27 CVSSPHPYSPKWPYGYTF TGTGTCAGCAGTCCCCACCCCTACAGCCCTAAATGGCCTTATGGCTACACCTTC